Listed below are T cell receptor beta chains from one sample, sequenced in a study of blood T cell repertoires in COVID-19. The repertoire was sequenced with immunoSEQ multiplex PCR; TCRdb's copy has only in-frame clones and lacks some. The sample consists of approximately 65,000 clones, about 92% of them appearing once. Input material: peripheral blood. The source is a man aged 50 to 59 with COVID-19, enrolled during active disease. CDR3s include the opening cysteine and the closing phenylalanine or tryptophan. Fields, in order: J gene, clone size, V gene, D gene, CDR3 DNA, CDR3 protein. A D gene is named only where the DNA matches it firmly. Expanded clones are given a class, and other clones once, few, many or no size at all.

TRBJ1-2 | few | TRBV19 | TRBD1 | TGTGCCACCGTCGGAGGGCGGGACAGAAACTATGGCTACACCTTC | CATVGGRDRNYGYTF
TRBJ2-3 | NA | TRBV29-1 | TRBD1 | TGCAGCGTTAAAGGTGGGCAGGGGGCCGATACGCAGTATTTT | CSVKGGQGADTQYF
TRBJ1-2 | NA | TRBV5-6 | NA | TGTGCCAGCAGCTTCCAGGGCCGTAACTATGGCTACACCTTC | CASSFQGRNYGYTF
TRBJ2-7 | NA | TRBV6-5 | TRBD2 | TGTGCCAGCAGTATCCAGCGGGGTGAGCAGTACTTC | CASSIQRGEQYF
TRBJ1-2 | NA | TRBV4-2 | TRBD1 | TGTGCCAGCAGCCAGGTGGAGGCAGGGGGCATGCTGGAGGGCTACACCTTC | CASSQVEAGGMLEGYTF
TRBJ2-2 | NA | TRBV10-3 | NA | TGTGCCATCAGTTTCGCACGGGTAAACACCGGGGAGCTGTTTTTT | CAISFARVNTGELFF
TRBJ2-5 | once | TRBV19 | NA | TGTGCCAGTAGTGGGGCTTCTCAAGAGACCCAGTACTTC | CASSGASQETQYF
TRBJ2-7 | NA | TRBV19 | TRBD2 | TGTGCCAGTAGTGCTTCAGCGGGAGGGTCCTACGAGCAGTACTTC | CASSASAGGSYEQYF
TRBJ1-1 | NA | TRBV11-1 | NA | TGTGCCAGCAGCTTAGAACAGGGTGTTGCTTTCTTT | CASSLEQGVAFF
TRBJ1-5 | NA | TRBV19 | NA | TGTGCCAGTAGCCTACCGGATCAGCCCCAGCATTTT | CASSLPDQPQHF
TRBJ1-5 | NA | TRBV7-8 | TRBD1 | TGTGCCAGCAGCCCAATGACAGGGGTAGATCAGCCCCAGCATTTT | CASSPMTGVDQPQHF
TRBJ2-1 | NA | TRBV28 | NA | TGTGCCAGCATCAGAGGGAAGACTATCGGTGAGCAGTTCTTC | CASIRGKTIGEQFF
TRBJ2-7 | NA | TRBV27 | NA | TGTGCCAGCAGTTTTCAAGCGGGTTTGGGGGAGCAGTACTTC | CASSFQAGLGEQYF
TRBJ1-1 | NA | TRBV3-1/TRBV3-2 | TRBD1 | TGTGCCAGCAGCCAAAGACAGGGCGGAACTGAAGCTTTCTTT | CASSQRQGGTEAFF
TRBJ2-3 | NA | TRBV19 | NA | TGTGCCAGTAGTATAGGACTAACTACAGACACAGATACGCAGTATTTT | CASSIGLTTDTDTQYF
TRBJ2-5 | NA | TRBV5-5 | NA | TGTGCCAGCAACCGGGGGACGTACCAAGAGACCCAGTACTTC | CASNRGTYQETQYF
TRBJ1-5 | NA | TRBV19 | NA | TGTGCCAGTAGTACCCGACAGGATTATAGCAATCAGCCCCAGCATTTT | CASSTRQDYSNQPQHF
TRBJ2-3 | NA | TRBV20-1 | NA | TGCAGTGCTAGTTTTTGGGCTAGCGGCACAGATACGCAGTATTTT | CSASFWASGTDTQYF